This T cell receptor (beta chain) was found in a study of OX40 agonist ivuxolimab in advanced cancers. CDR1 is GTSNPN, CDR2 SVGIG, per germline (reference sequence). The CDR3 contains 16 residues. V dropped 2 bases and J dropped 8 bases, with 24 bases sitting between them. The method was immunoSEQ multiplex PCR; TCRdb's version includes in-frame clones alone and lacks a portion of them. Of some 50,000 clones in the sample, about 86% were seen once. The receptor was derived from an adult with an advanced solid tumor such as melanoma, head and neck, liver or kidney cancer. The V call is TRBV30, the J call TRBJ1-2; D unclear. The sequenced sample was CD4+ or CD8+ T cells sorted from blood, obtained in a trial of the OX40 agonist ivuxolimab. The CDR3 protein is CAWSHPGFDDHLGYTF. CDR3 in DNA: TGTGCCTGGAGTCATCCGGGGTTCGACGACCACTTGGGCTACACCTTC.